Below, 15 T cell receptor beta chains from the same sample are listed, as sequenced in a study of T cell responses to AZD1222 COVID-19 vaccine. Some clones are missing from TCRdb's copy, which holds only in-frame ones; the method was immunoSEQ multiplex PCR. Of approximately 150,000 clones in the sample, 90% to 95% were seen once. The sample consisted of peripheral blood, taken on day 0 of AZD1222 vaccination. The receptors shown here come from an adult in good health.

The V and J genes are TRBV4-1 and TRBJ2-7; D remains unclear. Germline CDR1 MGHRA, CDR2 YSYEKL. The CDR3 is 13 amino acids. V lost 0 bases to trimming and J lost 2 bases, with 5 bases between them. Written as DNA, the CDR3 is TGCGCCAGCAGCCAAGAAAACACCTACGAGCAGTACTTC. Residues: CASSQENTYEQYF.

The V gene is TRBV6-2 or TRBV6-3, the J gene TRBJ1-5, with D possibly matching TRBD1 (6 bases). CDR1 and CDR2 (germline): MNHEY, SVGEGT. The V end was cut by 5 bases, the J end by 2 bases, with 10 bases between. The length of the CDR3 is 14 residues. This chain's CDR3 is CASSRDNGNQPQHF. In DNA, the CDR3 is TGTGCCAGCAGTCGGGACAACGGCAATCAGCCCCAGCATTTT.

This rearrangement joins TRBV2 to TRBJ2-2; 9 bases are shared with TRBD1. The CDR3 loop spans 16 amino acids. In germline, CDR1 is SNHLY, CDR2 FYNNEI. J gave up 4 bases and V 2 bases, and 5 bases lay outside the gene matches. Here the CDR3 reads CASSEQGQGFTGELFF. The CDR3 region has the DNA TGTGCCAGCAGTGAACAGGGACAGGGTTTCACCGGGGAGCTGTTTTTT.

This clone was recorded a few times. The chain joins TRBV9 to TRBJ1-2; 7 positions agree with TRBD1. This CDR3 region has 15 residues. The junction had 2 bases not matched to a gene; V was cut back by 0 bases and J by 0 bases. Germline CDR1 reads SGDLS; CDR2 reads YYNGEE. The CDR3 sequence is CASSVGGQSNYGYTF. In DNA, the CDR3 is TGTGCCAGCAGCGTAGGGGGACAGTCTAACTATGGCTACACCTTC. Using reference TRBV9 and TRBJ1-2 for the parts outside the CDR3, the full variable domain is DSGVTQTPKHLITATGQRVTLRCSPRSGDLSVYWYQQSLDQGLQFLIQYYNGEERAKGNILERFSAQQFPDLHSELNLSSLELGDSALYFCASSVGGQSNYGYTFGSGTRLTVV.

The rearrangement uses TRBV28 and TRBJ1-1; D unclear. The germline V gene has CDR1 MDHEN and CDR2 SYDVKM. Trimming took 6 bases from V and 0 from J, leaving 11 bases between them. This CDR3 spans 14 amino acids. The CDR3 loop reads CASSPGRLNTEAFF. The CDR3, as DNA: TGTGCCAGCAGCCCCGGACGGTTGAACACTGAAGCTTTCTTT.

The gene calls are TRBV27 and TRBJ2-1; TRBD2 matches at 8 bases. CDR3 length: 16 residues. The germline gives CDR1 MNHEY, CDR2 SMNVEV (reference sequence). The V gene end was trimmed by 0 bases and the J gene end by 3 bases; junction bases not matched to a gene: 4. CDR3 sequence: CASSLSAGAYYNEQFF. The CDR3 nucleotides read TGTGCCAGCAGTTTATCAGCGGGGGCCTACTACAATGAGCAGTTCTTC.

The chain links TRBV28 to TRBJ2-2, with a weak D call TRBD2 (6 bases). V was shortened by 3 bases and J by 0 bases, with 11 bases between the two germline ends. CDR3 size: 16 residues. The germline gives CDR1 MDHEN, CDR2 SYDVKM. The CDR3 loop is CASSLGGDPNTGELFF. The CDR3 DNA sequence: TGTGCCAGCAGTTTGGGAGGAGACCCGAACACCGGGGAGCTGTTTTTT.

The gene calls are TRBV25-1 and TRBJ2-3; D is perhaps TRBD2 (5 bases). V lost 5 bases, J lost 3 bases, and 18 bases lay in between. Germline CDR1 is MGHDK and CDR2 is SYGVNS. The CDR3 spans 16 residues. The CDR3 DNA is TGTGCCAGCAGTCTCCCGGGAAACCTTGGAACAGATACGCAGTATTTT. Its protein product is CASSLPGNLGTDTQYF.

V gene TRBV16 combines with J gene TRBJ1-5, with D unresolved. V lost 0 bases and J 4 bases, leaving 4 bases between the germline ends. The CDR3 has 13 amino acids. Looked up from germline, CDR1 is KGHSY and CDR2 is FQNENV. The CDR3: CASSQSGNQPQHF. The CDR3 DNA sequence: TGTGCCAGCAGCCAATCGGGAAATCAGCCCCAGCATTTT.

The chain combines TRBV11-2 with TRBJ1-1, with no clear D. V was cut by 2 bases and J by 0 bases, with 7 bases left in between. Germline CDR1 SGHAT, CDR2 FQNNGV. The CDR3 has 14 residues. CDR3 protein: CASSLSYVNTEAFF. The CDR3 nucleotides read TGTGCCAGCAGCTTAAGTTATGTGAACACTGAAGCTTTCTTT.

The V and J genes are TRBV18 and TRBJ2-3, with 10 bases that match TRBD2. CDR1 is KGHSH, CDR2 LQKENI, per germline. V lost 8 bases to trimming and J lost 2 bases; unmatched junction nucleotides: 4. This CDR3 region has 14 residues. The CDR3 DNA sequence: TGTGCCAGCAGAGCGGGAGGGCACACAGATACGCAGTATTTT. Amino acid sequence: CASRAGGHTDTQYF.

V and J are TRBV18 and TRBJ2-4, with unresolved D. Trimming took 3 bases from V and 3 from J, leaving 9 bases between them. Germline values: CDR1 KGHSH, CDR2 LQKENI. CDR3 length: 14 amino acids. CDR3 amino acids: CASSPDLGKNIQYF. CDR3 sequence (DNA): TGTGCCAGCTCACCCGACTTAGGCAAAAACATTCAGTACTTC.

The chain recombines TRBV18 with TRBJ1-6, with a tentative D call TRBD1 (5 bases). This CDR3 spans 13 amino acids. CDR1 is KGHSH and CDR2 is LQKENI in the germline V gene. V lost 2 bases and J lost 16, with 15 bases in between. In nucleotides, the CDR3 is TGTGCCAGCTCACCAGGGGGAGAGGGGCCGCTCCACTTT. Its translation: CASSPGGEGPLHF.

The rearrangement joins TRBV7-2 to TRBJ1-6, with 9 bases matching TRBD1. The germline gives CDR1 SGHTA, CDR2 FQGNSA. The CDR3 is 18 amino acids. The V gene end was trimmed by 2 bases and the J gene end by 0 bases; junction bases not matched to a gene: 5. CDR3 in amino acids: CASSLNRGLSSYNSPLHF. DNA for the CDR3: TGTGCCAGCAGCTTAAACAGGGGGCTAAGCTCCTATAATTCACCCCTCCACTTT.

This chain joins TRBV19 and TRBJ1-1; 7 bases fit TRBD1. The V and J ends lost 5 bases and 2 bases, in that order; junction bases with no gene match: 8. Germline loops: CDR1 LNHDA, CDR2 SQIVND (reference sequence). The CDR3 contains 15 residues. The CDR3 loop is CASSGNRGLNTEAFF. CDR3 in DNA: TGTGCCAGTAGTGGAAACAGGGGCCTTAACACTGAAGCTTTCTTT. Full variable domain (outside the CDR3, taken from reference TRBV19 and TRBJ1-1): DGGITQSPKYLFRKEGQNVTLSCEQNLNHDAMYWYRQDPGQGLRLIYYSQIVNDFQKGDIAEGYSVSREKKESFPLTVTSAQKNPTAFYLCASSGNRGLNTEAFFGQGTRLTVV.